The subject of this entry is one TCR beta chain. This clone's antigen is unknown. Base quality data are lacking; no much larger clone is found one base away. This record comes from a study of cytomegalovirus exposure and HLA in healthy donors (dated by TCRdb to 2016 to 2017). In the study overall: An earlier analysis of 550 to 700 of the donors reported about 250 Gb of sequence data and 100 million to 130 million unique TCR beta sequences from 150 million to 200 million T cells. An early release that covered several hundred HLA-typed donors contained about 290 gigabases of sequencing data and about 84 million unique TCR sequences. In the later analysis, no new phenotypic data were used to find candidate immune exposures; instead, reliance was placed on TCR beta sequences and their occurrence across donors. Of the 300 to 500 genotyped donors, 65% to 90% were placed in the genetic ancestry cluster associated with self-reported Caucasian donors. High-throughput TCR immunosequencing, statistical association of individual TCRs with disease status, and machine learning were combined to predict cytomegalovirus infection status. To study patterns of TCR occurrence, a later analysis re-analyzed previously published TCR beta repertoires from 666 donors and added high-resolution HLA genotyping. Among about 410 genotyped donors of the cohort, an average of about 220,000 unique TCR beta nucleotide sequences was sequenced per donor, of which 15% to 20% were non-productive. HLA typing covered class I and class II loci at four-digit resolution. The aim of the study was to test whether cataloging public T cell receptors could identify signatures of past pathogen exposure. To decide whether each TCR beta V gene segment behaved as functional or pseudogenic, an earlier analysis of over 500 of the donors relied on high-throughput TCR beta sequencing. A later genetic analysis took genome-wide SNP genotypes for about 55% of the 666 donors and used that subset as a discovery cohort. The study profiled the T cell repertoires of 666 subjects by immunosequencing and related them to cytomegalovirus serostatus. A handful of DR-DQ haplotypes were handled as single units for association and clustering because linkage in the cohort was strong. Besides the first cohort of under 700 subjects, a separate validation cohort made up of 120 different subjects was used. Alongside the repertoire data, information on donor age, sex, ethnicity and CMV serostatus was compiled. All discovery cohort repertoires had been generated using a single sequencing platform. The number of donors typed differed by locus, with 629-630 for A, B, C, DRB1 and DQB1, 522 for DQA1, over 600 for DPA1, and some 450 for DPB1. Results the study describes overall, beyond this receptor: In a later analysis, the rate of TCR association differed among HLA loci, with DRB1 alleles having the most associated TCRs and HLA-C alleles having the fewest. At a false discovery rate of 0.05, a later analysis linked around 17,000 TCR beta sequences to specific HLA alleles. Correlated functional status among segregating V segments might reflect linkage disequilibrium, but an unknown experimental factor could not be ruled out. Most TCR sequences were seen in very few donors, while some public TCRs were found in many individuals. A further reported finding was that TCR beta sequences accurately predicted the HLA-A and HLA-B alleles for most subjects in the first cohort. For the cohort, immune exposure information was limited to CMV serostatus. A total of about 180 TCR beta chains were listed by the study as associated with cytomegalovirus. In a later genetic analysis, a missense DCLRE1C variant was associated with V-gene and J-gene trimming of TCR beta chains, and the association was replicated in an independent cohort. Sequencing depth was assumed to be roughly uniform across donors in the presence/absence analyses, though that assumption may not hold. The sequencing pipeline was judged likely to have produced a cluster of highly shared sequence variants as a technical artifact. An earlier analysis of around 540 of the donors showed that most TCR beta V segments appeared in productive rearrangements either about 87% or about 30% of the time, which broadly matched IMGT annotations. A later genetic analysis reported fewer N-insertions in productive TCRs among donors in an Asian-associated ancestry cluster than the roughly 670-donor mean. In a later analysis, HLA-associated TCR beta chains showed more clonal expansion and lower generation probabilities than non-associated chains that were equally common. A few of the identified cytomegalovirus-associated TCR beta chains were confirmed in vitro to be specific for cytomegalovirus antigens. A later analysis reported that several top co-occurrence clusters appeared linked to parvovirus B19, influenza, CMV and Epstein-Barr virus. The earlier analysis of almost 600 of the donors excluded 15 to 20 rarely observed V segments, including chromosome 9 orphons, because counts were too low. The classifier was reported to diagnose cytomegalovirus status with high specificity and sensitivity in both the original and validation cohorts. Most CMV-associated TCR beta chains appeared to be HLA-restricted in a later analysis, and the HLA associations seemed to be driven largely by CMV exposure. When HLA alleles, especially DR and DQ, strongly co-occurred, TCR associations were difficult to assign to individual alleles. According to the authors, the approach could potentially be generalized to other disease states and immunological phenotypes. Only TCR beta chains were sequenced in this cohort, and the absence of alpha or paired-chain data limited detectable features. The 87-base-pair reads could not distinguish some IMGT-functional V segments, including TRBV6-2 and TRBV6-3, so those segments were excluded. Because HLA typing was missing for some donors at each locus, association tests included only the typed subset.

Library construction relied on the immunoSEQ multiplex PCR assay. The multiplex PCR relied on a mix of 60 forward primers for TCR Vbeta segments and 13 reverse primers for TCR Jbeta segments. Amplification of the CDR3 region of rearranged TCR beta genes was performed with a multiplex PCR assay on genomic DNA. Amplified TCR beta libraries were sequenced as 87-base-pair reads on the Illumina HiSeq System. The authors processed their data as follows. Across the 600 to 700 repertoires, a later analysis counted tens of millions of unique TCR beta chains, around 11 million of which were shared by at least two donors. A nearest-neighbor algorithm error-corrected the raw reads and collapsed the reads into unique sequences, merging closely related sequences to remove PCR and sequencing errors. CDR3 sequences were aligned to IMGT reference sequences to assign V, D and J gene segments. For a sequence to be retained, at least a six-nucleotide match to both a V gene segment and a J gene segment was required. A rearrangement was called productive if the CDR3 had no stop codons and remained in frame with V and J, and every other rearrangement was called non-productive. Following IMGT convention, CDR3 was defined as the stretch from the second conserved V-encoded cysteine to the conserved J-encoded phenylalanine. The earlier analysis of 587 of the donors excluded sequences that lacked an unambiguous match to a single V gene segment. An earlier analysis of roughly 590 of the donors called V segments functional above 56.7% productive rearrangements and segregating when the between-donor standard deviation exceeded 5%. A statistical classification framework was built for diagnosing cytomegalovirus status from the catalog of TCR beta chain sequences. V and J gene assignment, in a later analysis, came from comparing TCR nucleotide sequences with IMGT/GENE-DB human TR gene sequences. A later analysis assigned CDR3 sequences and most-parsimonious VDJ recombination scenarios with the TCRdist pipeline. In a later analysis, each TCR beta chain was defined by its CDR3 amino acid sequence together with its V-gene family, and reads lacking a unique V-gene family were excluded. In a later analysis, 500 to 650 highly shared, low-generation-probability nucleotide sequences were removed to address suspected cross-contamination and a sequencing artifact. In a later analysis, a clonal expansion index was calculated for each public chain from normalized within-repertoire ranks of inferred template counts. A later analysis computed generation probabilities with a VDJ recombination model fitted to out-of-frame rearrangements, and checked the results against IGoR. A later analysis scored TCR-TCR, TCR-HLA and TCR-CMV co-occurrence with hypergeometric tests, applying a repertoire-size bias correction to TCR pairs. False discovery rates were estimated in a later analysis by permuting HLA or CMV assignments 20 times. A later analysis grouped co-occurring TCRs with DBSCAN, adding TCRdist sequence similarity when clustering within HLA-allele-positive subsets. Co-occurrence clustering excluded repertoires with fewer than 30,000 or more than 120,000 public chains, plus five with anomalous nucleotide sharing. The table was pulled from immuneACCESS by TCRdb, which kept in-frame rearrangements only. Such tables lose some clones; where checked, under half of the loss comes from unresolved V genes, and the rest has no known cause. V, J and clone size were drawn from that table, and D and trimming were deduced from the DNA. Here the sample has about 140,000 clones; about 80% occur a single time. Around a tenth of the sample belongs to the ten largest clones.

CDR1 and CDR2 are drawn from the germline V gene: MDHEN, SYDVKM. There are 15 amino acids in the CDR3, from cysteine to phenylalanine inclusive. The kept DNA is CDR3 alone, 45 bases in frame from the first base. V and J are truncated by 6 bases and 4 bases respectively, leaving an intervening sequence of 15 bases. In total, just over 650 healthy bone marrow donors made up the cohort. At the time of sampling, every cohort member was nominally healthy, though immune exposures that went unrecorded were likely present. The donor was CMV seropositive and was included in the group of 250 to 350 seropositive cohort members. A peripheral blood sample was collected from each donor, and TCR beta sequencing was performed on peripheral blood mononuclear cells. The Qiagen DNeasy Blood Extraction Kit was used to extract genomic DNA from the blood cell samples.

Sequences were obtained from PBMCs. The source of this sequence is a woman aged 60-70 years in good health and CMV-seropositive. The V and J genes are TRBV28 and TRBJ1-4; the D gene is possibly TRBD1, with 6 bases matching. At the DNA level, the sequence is TGTGCCAGCAGCCAACGGAGCAGGGGTAATGAAAAACTGTTTTTT. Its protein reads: CASSQRSRGNEKLFF. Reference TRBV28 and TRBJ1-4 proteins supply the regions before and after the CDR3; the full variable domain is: DVKVTQSSRYLVKRTGEKVFLECVQDMDHENMFWYRQDPGLGLRLIYFSYDVKMKEKGDIPEGYSVSREKKERFSLILESASTNQTSMYLCASSQRSRGNEKLFFGSGTQLSVL.